The 9 T cell receptor beta chains presented below share a single source sample, sequenced in a study of CD8+ T cells in alopecia areata. cDNA reverse transcribed from extracted RNA served as the sequencing template. The assay was immunoSEQ multiplex PCR, and TCRdb's table has in-frame clones only and misses some. The sample yields some 100,000 clones, roughly 63% seen once. This sample's treatment: oral pan-JAK inhibitor, 5-10 mg twice daily. The sequencing here drew on CD8+ T cells sorted from blood, taken at week 4, from a patient treated with tofacitinib. These receptors were obtained from a human donor with alopecia areata.

The rearrangement joins TRBV30 to TRBJ1-3, with D unclear. Germline V CDR1 and CDR2: GTSNPN, SVGIG (reference sequence). The CDR3 length is 13 residues. Trimming cost V 3 bases and J 4 bases, with 10 bases left between them. CDR3 nucleotide sequence: TGTGCCTGGAGCCCAGGAGACGGAAACACCATATATTTT. Translating it yields CAWSPGDGNTIYF.

This clone was counted only a few times. The chain employs TRBV29-1 and TRBJ2-3; the D gene is possibly TRBD1 (5 bases). Germline assignment: CDR1 SQVTM and CDR2 ANQGSEA. Deletions cut 2 bases from V and 2 bases from J, with 14 bases between. The CDR3 is made up of 15 amino acids. The CDR3 DNA sequence: TGCAGCGTTGAACTCTTACAGGTCGTCACAGATACGCAGTATTTT. Amino acids: CSVELLQVVTDTQYF.

The chain has TRBV27 and TRBJ2-3; no reliable D call. Germline V gene lookup returns CDR1 MNHEY and CDR2 SMNVEV (reference sequence). This CDR3 has 13 residues. The V end lost 4 bases, the J end lost 2 bases, and 7 bases lay between the germline ends. The CDR3 reads CASSYSNTDTQYF. The CDR3 region has the DNA TGTGCCAGCAGTTATTCCAACACAGATACGCAGTATTTT.

The chain is built from TRBV27 and TRBJ2-5, with 12 bases that match TRBD2. Trimming took 6 bases from V and 0 from J; bases not matched to a gene: 2. The CDR3 totals 15 residues. The germline V gene encodes CDR1 MNHEY and CDR2 SMNVEV (reference sequence). The CDR3 is CASSLAGGHQETQYF. CDR3 sequence (DNA): TGTGCCAGCAGCCTAGCGGGGGGGCACCAAGAGACCCAGTACTTC.

The chain couples TRBV13 to TRBJ1-2; no clear D gene. The CDR3 is made up of 14 amino acids. Deletions cut 3 bases from V and 7 bases from J, with 15 bases between. Germline-derived CDR1 and CDR2 are PRHDT and FYEKMQ (reference sequence). The CDR3 loop is CASSFLQDPRGYTF. The DNA for the CDR3 is TGTGCCAGCAGCTTCCTTCAGGATCCACGTGGCTACACCTTC.

This clone showed up just a few times. CDR3 nucleotides: TGCGCCAGCAGCCCTGGAGGGGAGGGGGTGCTTCGAGAGACCCAGTACTTC. Its translation: CASSPGGEGVLRETQYF. This chain links TRBV4-3 with TRBJ2-5; tentative D call: TRBD2 (7 bases). CDR1 is LGHNA and CDR2 is YSLEER in the germline V gene. V dropped 4 bases and J dropped 4 bases, with 22 bases sitting between them. The length of the CDR3 is 17 residues.

As DNA, the CDR3 is TGTGCCAGCAGTTTACCCGACAGGGTCTTTCAAGAGACCCAGTACTTC. Amino acid sequence: CASSLPDRVFQETQYF. The V call is TRBV7-8, the J call TRBJ2-5; TRBD1 matches at 7 bases. V gave up 6 bases and J gave up 2 bases; unmatched junction bases: 12. Germline assignment: CDR1 SGHVS and CDR2 FQNEAQ. This CDR3 region has 16 residues. The full variable domain, in which reference TRBV7-8 and TRBJ2-5 provide the parts outside the CDR3, is GAGVSQSPRYKVAKRGQDVALRCDPISGHVSLFWYQQALGQGPEFLTYFQNEAQLDKSGLPSDRFFAERPEGSVSTLKIQRTQQEDSAVYLCASSLPDRVFQETQYFGPGTRLLVL.

The gene calls are TRBV13 and TRBJ2-7, with D unclear. The CDR3 extends over 11 amino acids. Germline V gene lookup returns CDR1 PRHDT and CDR2 FYEKMQ (reference sequence). V was pared by 8 bases and J by 5 bases, with 10 bases between. The CDR3 nucleotides read TGTGCCAGCCAAACTAACAACGAGCAGTACTTC. Protein product: CASQTNNEQYF.

V gene TRBV6-5 combines with J gene TRBJ2-3, with TRBD2 matching 9 bases. The V and J ends lost 2 bases and 4 bases, in that order; junction bases with no gene match: 7. This CDR3 is built from 16 residues. CDR1 and CDR2 from the germline V gene are MNHEY and SVGAGI. CDR3 in amino acids: CASSYVAGGPADTQYF. The CDR3 region has the DNA TGTGCCAGCAGTTACGTCGCGGGGGGGCCAGCAGATACGCAGTATTTT.